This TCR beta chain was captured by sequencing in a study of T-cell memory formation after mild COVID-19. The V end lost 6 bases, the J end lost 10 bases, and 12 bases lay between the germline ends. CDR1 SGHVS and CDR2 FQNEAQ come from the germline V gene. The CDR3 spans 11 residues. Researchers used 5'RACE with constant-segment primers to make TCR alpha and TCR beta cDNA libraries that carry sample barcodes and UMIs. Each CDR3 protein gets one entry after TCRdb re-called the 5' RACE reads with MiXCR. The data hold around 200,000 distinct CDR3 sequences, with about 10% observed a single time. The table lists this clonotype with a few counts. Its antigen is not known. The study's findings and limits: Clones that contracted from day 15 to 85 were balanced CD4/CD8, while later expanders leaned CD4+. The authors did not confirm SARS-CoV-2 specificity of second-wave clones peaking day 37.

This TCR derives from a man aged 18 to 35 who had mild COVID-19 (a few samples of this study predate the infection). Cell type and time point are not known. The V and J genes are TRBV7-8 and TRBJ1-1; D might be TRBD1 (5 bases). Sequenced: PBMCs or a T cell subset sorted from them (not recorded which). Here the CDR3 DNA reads TGTGCCAGCAGTGGGGGGTTGAGAGCTTTCTTT. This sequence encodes CASSGGLRAFF.